The subject of this entry is one TCR beta chain. What it recognizes is unknown. This specimen belongs to a study of cytomegalovirus exposure and HLA in healthy donors. Study context: An earlier analysis found fewer than 120 million unique TCR beta sequences from approximately 190 million T cells. Genetic ancestry analysis placed approximately 78% of the 400 or so donors that were genotyped in the Caucasian-associated cluster. Study-level findings and limits: Cytomegalovirus-associated TCR beta chains were listed, numbering under 200.

The CDR3 has 11 residues. Germline CDR1 is DFQATT and CDR2 is SNEGSKA (reference sequence). V was cut by 2 bases and J by 5 bases, with 6 bases left in between. The PCR ran on 60 Vbeta and 13 Jbeta primers. Generated by immunoSEQ multiplex PCR, the TCRdb table keeps only in-frame clones and is missing some. Of around 170,000 clones listed, around four fifths are singletons. The receptor comes from a woman aged 45-65 years in good health and CMV-seropositive. Sequencing was done on a sample of PBMCs. The rearrangement links TRBV20-1 to TRBJ1-1; no reliable D call. CDR3 nucleotide sequence: TGCAGTGCTAGATCGGAGACTGAAGCTTTCTTT. Its translation: CSARSETEAFF.